One sample yielded the 26 T cell receptor beta chains listed below, sequenced in a study of blood T cell repertoires in COVID-19 (dated by TCRdb to between 2020 and 2021). Libraries came from the immunoSEQ multiplex PCR assay. Here the immuneACCESS table is served through TCRdb, limited to in-frame sequences with V and J called. Missing clones are a known gap in these copies; in checked studies unresolved V genes cover under half, and the rest lacks a known reason. The sample table records under 60,000 clones; 90% of these occur just once. Around 3.1% of the sample comes from the top ten. Sequenced sample: peripheral blood. These receptors all stem from a human donor in a cohort sampled during active COVID-19.

The J gene is TRBJ1-5, the V gene TRBV30; D is uncertain. CDR3 length: 14 amino acids. V gave up 0 bases and J gave up 7 bases, with 13 bases separating them. Germline V gene data show CDR1 as GTSNPN and CDR2 as SVGIG (reference sequence). CDR3 bases: TGTGCCTGGAGTGTATTCGGGGTCGGGCAGCCCCAGCATTTT. Its translation is CAWSVFGVGQPQHF.

The chain employs TRBV28 and TRBJ2-1; D remains ambiguous. The CDR3 contains 15 residues. The V gene's germline CDR1 is MDHEN and CDR2 SYDVKM. Trimming cost V 3 bases and J 0 bases, with 9 bases left between them. The CDR3 DNA reads as TGTGCCAGCAGTTTGCGCATGAGCTCCTACAATGAGCAGTTCTTC. Its translation: CASSLRMSSYNEQFF. Looking up the rest from reference TRBV28 and TRBJ2-1 gives the full variable domain: DVKVTQSSRYLVKRTGEKVFLECVQDMDHENMFWYRQDPGLGLRLIYFSYDVKMKEKGDIPEGYSVSREKKERFSLILESASTNQTSMYLCASSLRMSSYNEQFFGPGTRLTVL.

The chain joins TRBV3-1 (or the pseudogene TRBV3-2) to TRBJ2-5, with 9 bases lining up with TRBD2. The CDR3 is 16 amino acids. Trimming took 3 bases from V and 5 from J; bases not matched to a gene: 10. Per the germline V gene, CDR1 is LGHDT and CDR2 is YNNKEL (reference sequence). The chain's CDR3 is CASSHPPGTSMETQYF. CDR3 nucleotide sequence: TGTGCCAGCAGCCACCCTCCCGGGACTAGCATGGAGACCCAGTACTTC.

The rearrangement links TRBV3-1 (or the pseudogene TRBV3-2) to TRBJ1-1; D remains unclear. CDR3 length: 14 amino acids. V was pared by 1 base and J by 7 bases, with 13 bases between. Germline CDR1 LGHDT, CDR2 YNNKEL (reference sequence). CDR3 in DNA: TGTGCCAGCAGCCAAGTCGAGGCCAGCAGTGAAGCTTTCTTT. Amino acids: CASSQVEASSEAFF.

The chain joins TRBV19 to TRBJ2-1; 8 bases are a match to TRBD2. The junction had 10 bases not matched to a gene; V was cut back by 3 bases and J by 9 bases. Germline lookup yields CDR1 LNHDA and CDR2 SQIVND (reference sequence). The CDR3 covers 15 residues. CDR3 protein: CASSILGTSSVEQFF. The DNA for the CDR3 is TGTGCCAGTAGTATTCTTGGGACTAGTTCCGTTGAGCAGTTCTTC.

J is TRBJ2-7 and V is TRBV9; TRBD1 agrees at 7 bases. The ends lost 4 bases at V and 1 base at J; junction bases unmatched: 8. The CDR3 has 15 amino acids. Germline V lookup: CDR1 SGDLS, CDR2 YYNGEE. CDR3 protein: CASSLGTASSYEQYF. The CDR3 DNA is TGTGCCAGCAGCCTTGGGACAGCATCTTCCTACGAGCAGTACTTC.

This clone showed up just once. The V call is TRBV9, the J call TRBJ2-1, with D tentatively TRBD2 (5 bases). The germline CDR1 and CDR2 sequences are SGDLS and YYNGEE. The CDR3 spans 15 residues. V was cut by 4 bases and J by 7 bases, with 18 bases left in between. The CDR3 bases are TGTGCCAGCAGCACAGTCGGGATTACCTTAAATGAGCAGTTCTTC. Protein: CASSTVGITLNEQFF.

The chain links TRBV6-5 to TRBJ2-2; 7 bases line up with TRBD1. V was pared by 2 bases and J by 5 bases, with 2 bases of the junction left unmatched. In germline, CDR1 is MNHEY, CDR2 SVGAGI. The CDR3 sequence is 14 residues long. CDR3 nucleotides: TGTGCCAGCAGTTACACGACAGGGACCGGGGAGCTGTTTTTT. It codes for CASSYTTGTGELFF.

The chain recombines TRBV6-5 with TRBJ1-1; no firm D call. CDR1 is MNHEY and CDR2 is SVGAGI in the germline V gene. This CDR3 contains 12 residues. V was trimmed by 6 bases and J by 2 bases, leaving 7 bases between them. For the CDR3, the DNA is TGTGCCAGCAGACAGACAAACACTGAAGCTTTCTTT. It yields the protein CASRQTNTEAFF.

This clone has a single count. The chain recombines TRBV7-9 with TRBJ2-4, with 7 bases lining up with TRBD1. The CDR3 totals 14 residues. V lost 5 bases and J lost 1; bases outside the gene matches: 2. CDR1 SEHNR and CDR2 FQNEAQ come from the germline V gene (reference sequence). As DNA, the CDR3 is TGTGCCAGCAGCGAACAGGGGGCCAAAAACATTCAGTACTTC. As protein: CASSEQGAKNIQYF. The variable domain in full, completed from reference TRBV7-9 and TRBJ2-4, reads DTGVSQNPRHKITKRGQNVTFRCDPISEHNRLYWYRQTLGQGPEFLTYFQNEAQLEKSRLLSDRFSAERPKGSFSTLEIQRTEQGDSAMYLCASSEQGAKNIQYFGAGTRLSVL.

V gene TRBV5-1 combines with J gene TRBJ2-1; 7 bases fit TRBD2. Germline loops: CDR1 SGHRS, CDR2 YFSETQ. The CDR3 runs to 15 residues. V shed 0 bases and J 9 bases; nucleotides not matched to a gene: 9. The CDR3 spells CASSLAASGGSEQFF. CDR3 bases: TGCGCCAGCAGCTTGGCGGCTAGCGGAGGAAGTGAGCAGTTCTTC.

This chain connects TRBV6-5 to TRBJ1-2; D is unclear. CDR1 is MNHEY and CDR2 is SVGAGI in the germline V gene. Trimming left V 0 bases short and J 6 bases short, with 14 bases between. The CDR3 is made up of 15 amino acids. CDR3 amino acids: CASSYSGRGKDGYTF. Written as DNA, the CDR3 is TGTGCCAGCAGTTACTCTGGCCGGGGAAAGGATGGCTACACCTTC.

J is TRBJ1-1 and V is TRBV10-3; D may be TRBD1 (5 bases). Trimming took 5 bases from V and 0 from J, leaving 13 bases between them. This CDR3 spans 15 amino acids. Germline lookup yields CDR1 ENHRY and CDR2 SYGVKD. In nucleotides, the CDR3 is TGTGCCATCAGTCCCGGCCGACAGCTGAACACTGAAGCTTTCTTT. Its translation: CAISPGRQLNTEAFF.

J is TRBJ1-1 and V is TRBV7-9; TRBD1 might be the D (5 bases). The CDR3 has 13 amino acids. Germline V gene data show CDR1 as SEHNR and CDR2 as FQNEAQ (reference sequence). V was shortened by 1 base and J by 4 bases, with 7 bases between the two germline ends. The CDR3 DNA reads TGTGCCAGCAGCTTAGGGGGGGGCACTGAAGCTTTCTTT. Protein: CASSLGGGTEAFF.

This chain uses TRBV7-9 with TRBJ2-7; the D is unclear. The CDR3 runs 14 residues. Germline CDR1 is SEHNR and CDR2 is FQNEAQ (reference sequence). Trimming stripped 1 base from V and 2 bases from J, with 9 bases between. The CDR3 here is CASSLVSQPYEQYF. Written as DNA, the CDR3 is TGTGCCAGCAGCTTAGTCTCACAGCCCTACGAGCAGTACTTC.

The rearrangement links TRBV7-9 to TRBJ1-5; TRBD1 matches 7 bases. Germline CDR1 SEHNR, CDR2 FQNEAQ (reference sequence). This CDR3 is built from 14 residues. J lost 4 bases, V lost 0 bases, and 0 bases had no gene match. The CDR3 sequence: CASSLATGNQPQHF. The CDR3 nucleotides are TGTGCCAGCAGCTTAGCGACAGGGAATCAGCCCCAGCATTTT.

V gene TRBV27 combines with J gene TRBJ1-5; 8 bases line up with TRBD1. From germline, CDR1 is MNHEY and CDR2 SMNVEV (reference sequence). This CDR3 has 17 amino acids. V lost 5 bases, J lost 3 bases, and 12 bases stayed unmatched. Here the CDR3 DNA reads TGTGCCAGCAGTATGACAGGGGTGGCGATAGACAATCAGCCCCAGCATTTT. It translates to CASSMTGVAIDNQPQHF.

This chain joins TRBV28 and TRBJ2-5, with 7 positions matching TRBD1. This CDR3 has 15 amino acids. After removal of 6 bases from V and 5 bases from J, the junction contained 12 bases not matched to a gene. CDR1 is MDHEN and CDR2 is SYDVKM in the germline V gene. The CDR3: CASSPDYRGLETQYF. Here the CDR3 DNA reads TGTGCCAGCAGCCCTGACTACAGGGGTTTGGAGACCCAGTACTTC.

The rearrangement joins TRBV10-3 to TRBJ1-5; a weak D match, TRBD1 (5 bases). V was shortened by 7 bases and J by 4 bases, with 14 bases between the two germline ends. This CDR3 contains 14 residues. Germline V gives CDR1 ENHRY, CDR2 SYGVKD. CDR3 sequence reads: CAINADGGNQPQHF. The CDR3 DNA is TGTGCCATCAATGCGGACGGGGGTAATCAGCCCCAGCATTTT.

The chain employs TRBV9 and TRBJ1-3, with D unclear. In germline, CDR1 is SGDLS, CDR2 YYNGEE. The CDR3 has 18 amino acids. V was cut by 4 bases and J by 0 bases, with 20 bases left in between. For the CDR3, the DNA is TGTGCCAGCAGCCCACGGTTGGAGTTTTTCCCCTCTGGAAACACCATATATTTT. Its protein product is CASSPRLEFFPSGNTIYF.

The chain carries TRBV15 and TRBJ1-4; perhaps TRBD1 as D (6 bases). Per germline, CDR1 LNHNV and CDR2 YYDKDF (reference sequence). Trimming stripped 5 bases from V and 7 bases from J, with 20 bases between. The CDR3 is 16 residues long. CDR3 DNA: TGTGCCACCAGCGTTAAAAAGGGGGGCGGGAGTGAAAAACTGTTTTTT. Its protein product is CATSVKKGGGSEKLFF.

This clone was seen a handful of times. This chain connects TRBV30 to TRBJ1-6; 7 bases agree with TRBD1. The germline CDR1 and CDR2 sequences are GTSNPN and SVGIG (reference sequence). Trimming removed 5 bases from V and 9 bases from J; junction bases left unmatched: 10. The CDR3 is made up of 14 amino acids. The CDR3 DNA sequence: TGTGCCTGGTGGGAACAGGGGCGGCGTTCACCCCTCCACTTT. Translated, it gives CAWWEQGRRSPLHF.

This chain joins TRBV6-5 and TRBJ2-2; TRBD1 is a possible D gene (6 bases). The CDR3 covers 12 residues. Germline-derived CDR1 and CDR2 are MNHEY and SVGAGI. With 8 bases removed from V and 4 bases from J, the gap between germline ends came to 8 bases. The CDR3 reads CASRRGTGELFF. The CDR3 bases are TGTGCCAGCCGCAGGGGCACCGGGGAGCTGTTTTTT.

The chain couples TRBV19 to TRBJ1-1, with 7 bases fitting TRBD1. This CDR3 is built from 12 residues. V lost 10 bases to trimming and J lost 5 bases; unmatched junction nucleotides: 7. The V gene's germline CDR1 is LNHDA and CDR2 SQIVND (reference sequence). The CDR3 loop reads CATQGGWTEAFF. DNA for the CDR3: TGTGCCACCCAGGGGGGTTGGACTGAAGCTTTCTTT.

This chain uses TRBV19 with TRBJ2-5; 8 nucleotides agree with TRBD1. This CDR3 has 14 residues. The junction had 7 bases not matched to a gene; V was cut back by 3 bases and J by 7 bases. Germline V gene lookup returns CDR1 LNHDA and CDR2 SQIVND (reference sequence). For the CDR3, the DNA is TGTGCCAGTAGTATCGGGACAGGCCGGCCGACCCAGTACTTC. Its translation: CASSIGTGRPTQYF.

The CDR3 loop reads CASTTPGVGSSTLTDTQYF. Written as DNA, the CDR3 is TGTGCCAGCACCACCCCGGGGGTCGGCTCATCGACGCTCACAGATACGCAGTATTTT. The genes are TRBV2 and TRBJ2-3; maybe TRBD2 (6 bases). Germline CDR1 SNHLY, CDR2 FYNNEI. The CDR3 is made up of 19 amino acids. V was pared by 7 bases and J by 2 bases, with 28 bases between.